The clone carrying this TCR beta chain was detected once. Antigen: not known. The sample is drawn from a study of T cells after posttransplantation cyclophosphamide. Overall study findings and caveats: Recipient CMV seropositivity and CMV reactivation strongly tracked TRB clonality. Skin or GI-infiltrating T cells shared few TRB sequences with blood. Donor CD8+ memory clones often dominated recipient blood repertoires at later times.

On the day of bone marrow donation, the related graft donor provided peripheral blood. The V gene end was trimmed by 0 bases and the J gene end by 6 bases; junction bases not matched to a gene: 3. Looked up from germline, CDR1 is MDHEN and CDR2 is SYDVKM. This CDR3 is 15 amino acids long. Generated by immunoSEQ multiplex PCR, the TCRdb table keeps only in-frame clones and is missing some. The sample contains 20,000 to 25,000 clones, roughly two thirds of which appear only once. The sequenced material came from memory CD4+ T cells sorted from PBMCs. The chain recombines TRBV28 with TRBJ2-1; the match to TRBD2 covers 9 bases. The sequence derives from a woman aged 55-75 years in good health, CMV-negative, and a related stem cell transplant donor. The CDR3 region has the DNA TGTGCCAGCAGTTTATGGGCTAGCGGGACCAATGAGCAGTTCTTC. It is translated as CASSLWASGTNEQFF.